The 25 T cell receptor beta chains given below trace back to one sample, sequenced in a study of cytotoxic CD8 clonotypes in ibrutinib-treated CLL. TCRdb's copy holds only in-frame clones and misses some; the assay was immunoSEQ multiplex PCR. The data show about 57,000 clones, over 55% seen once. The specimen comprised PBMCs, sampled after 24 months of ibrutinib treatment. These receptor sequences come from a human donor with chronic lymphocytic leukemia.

For the CDR3, the DNA is TGTGCCAGCAGCTTCCACTTAGGCTCCTACAATGAGCAGTTCTTC. This translates into CASSFHLGSYNEQFF. The gene calls are TRBV5-8 and TRBJ2-1; D is undetermined. CDR3 length: 15 residues. V lost 2 bases to trimming and J lost 0 bases, with 9 bases between them. CDR1 is SGHTS, CDR2 YDEGEE, per germline.

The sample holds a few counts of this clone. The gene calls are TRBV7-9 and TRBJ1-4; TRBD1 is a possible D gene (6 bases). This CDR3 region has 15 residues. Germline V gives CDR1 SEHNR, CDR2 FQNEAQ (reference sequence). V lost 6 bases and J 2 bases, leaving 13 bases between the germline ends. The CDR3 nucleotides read TGTGCCAGCAGGCGTACAGGGTCGACTAATGAAAAACTGTTTTTT. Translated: CASRRTGSTNEKLFF.

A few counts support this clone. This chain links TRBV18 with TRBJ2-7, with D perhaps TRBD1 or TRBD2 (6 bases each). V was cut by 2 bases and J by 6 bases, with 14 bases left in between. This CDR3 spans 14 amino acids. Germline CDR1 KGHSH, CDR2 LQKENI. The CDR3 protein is CASSPLKGGSEQYF. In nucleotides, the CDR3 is TGTGCCAGCTCACCATTAAAGGGGGGTTCCGAGCAGTACTTC.

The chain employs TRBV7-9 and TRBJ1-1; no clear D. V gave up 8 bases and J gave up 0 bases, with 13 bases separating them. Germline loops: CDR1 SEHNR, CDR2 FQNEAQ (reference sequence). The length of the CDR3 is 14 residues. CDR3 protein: CASGPYLMNTEAFF. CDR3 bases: TGTGCCAGCGGTCCGTATCTTATGAACACTGAAGCTTTCTTT.

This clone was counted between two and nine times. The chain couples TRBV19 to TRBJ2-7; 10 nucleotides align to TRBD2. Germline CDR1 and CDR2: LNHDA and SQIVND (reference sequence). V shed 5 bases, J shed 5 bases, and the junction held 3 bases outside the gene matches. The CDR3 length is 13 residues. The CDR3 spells CASSQLAGNEQYF. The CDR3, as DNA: TGTGCCAGTAGTCAACTAGCGGGAAACGAGCAGTACTTC. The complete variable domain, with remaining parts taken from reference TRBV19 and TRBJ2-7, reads DGGITQSPKYLFRKEGQNVTLSCEQNLNHDAMYWYRQDPGQGLRLIYYSQIVNDFQKGDIAEGYSVSREKKESFPLTVTSAQKNPTAFYLCASSQLAGNEQYFGPGTRLTVT.

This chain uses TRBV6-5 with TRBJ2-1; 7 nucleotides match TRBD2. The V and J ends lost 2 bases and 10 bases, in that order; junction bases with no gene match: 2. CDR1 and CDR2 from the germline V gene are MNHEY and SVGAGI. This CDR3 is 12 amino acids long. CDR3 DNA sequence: TGTGCCAGCAGTTACCCCGGGGGGGAGCAGTTCTTC. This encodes CASSYPGGEQFF.

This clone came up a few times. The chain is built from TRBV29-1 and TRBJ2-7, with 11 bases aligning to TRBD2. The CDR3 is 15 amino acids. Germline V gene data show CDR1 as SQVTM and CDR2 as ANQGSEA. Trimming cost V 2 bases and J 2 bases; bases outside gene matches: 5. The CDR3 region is CSVETRLAGTYEQYF. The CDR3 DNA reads TGCAGCGTTGAAACTCGACTAGCGGGGACCTACGAGCAGTACTTC.

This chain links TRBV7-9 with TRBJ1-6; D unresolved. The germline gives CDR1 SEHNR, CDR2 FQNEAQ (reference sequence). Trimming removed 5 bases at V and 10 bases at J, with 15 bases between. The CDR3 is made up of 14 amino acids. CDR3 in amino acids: CASSPPLTGSPLHF. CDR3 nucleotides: TGTGCCAGCAGCCCTCCCTTGACCGGCTCACCCCTCCACTTT.

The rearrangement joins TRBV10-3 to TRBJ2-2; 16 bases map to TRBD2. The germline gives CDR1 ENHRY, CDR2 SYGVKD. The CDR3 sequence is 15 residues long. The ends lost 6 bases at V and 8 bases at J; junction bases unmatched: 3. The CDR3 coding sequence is TGTGCCATCAGCGGGACTAGCGGGAGGGTGGGGGAGCTGTTTTTT. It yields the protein CAISGTSGRVGELFF.

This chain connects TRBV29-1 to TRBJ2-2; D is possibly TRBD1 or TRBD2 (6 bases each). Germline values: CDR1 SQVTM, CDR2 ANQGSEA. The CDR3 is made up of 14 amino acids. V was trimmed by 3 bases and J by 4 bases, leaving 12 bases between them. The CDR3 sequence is CSVDSGARTGELFF. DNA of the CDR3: TGCAGCGTTGACTCGGGGGCACGCACCGGGGAGCTGTTTTTT.

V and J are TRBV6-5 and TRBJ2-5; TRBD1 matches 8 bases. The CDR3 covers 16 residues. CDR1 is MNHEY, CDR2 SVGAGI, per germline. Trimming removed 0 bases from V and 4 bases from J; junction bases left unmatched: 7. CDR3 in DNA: TGTGCCAGCAGTTACTCCGGGACAGGACGTACAGAGACCCAGTACTTC. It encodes CASSYSGTGRTETQYF.

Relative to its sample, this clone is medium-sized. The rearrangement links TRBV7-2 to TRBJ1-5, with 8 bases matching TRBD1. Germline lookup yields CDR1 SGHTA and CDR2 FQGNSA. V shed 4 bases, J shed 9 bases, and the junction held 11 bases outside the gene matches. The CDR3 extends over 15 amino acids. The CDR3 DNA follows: TGTGCCAGCAGCTCCTGGACAGGGCCATCCTCGCCCCAGCATTTT. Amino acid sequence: CASSSWTGPSSPQHF. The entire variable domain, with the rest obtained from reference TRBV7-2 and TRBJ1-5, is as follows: GAGVSQSPSNKVTEKGKDVELRCDPISGHTALYWYRQSLGQGLEFLIYFQGNSAPDKSGLPSDRFSAERTGGSVSTLTIQRTQQEDSAVYLCASSSWTGPSSPQHFGDGTRLSIL.

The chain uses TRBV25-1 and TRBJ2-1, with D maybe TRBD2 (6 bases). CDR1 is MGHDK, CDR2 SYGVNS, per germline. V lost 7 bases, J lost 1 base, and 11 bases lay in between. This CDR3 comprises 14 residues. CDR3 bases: TGTGCCAGCACCGGGGGATGGTCCTACAATGAGCAGTTCTTC. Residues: CASTGGWSYNEQFF.

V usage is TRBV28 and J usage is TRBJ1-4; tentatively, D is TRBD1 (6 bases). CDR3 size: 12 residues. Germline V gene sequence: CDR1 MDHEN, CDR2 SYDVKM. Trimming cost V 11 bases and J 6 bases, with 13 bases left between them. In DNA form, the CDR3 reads TGTGCCGTCCAGGGGCCGTATGAAAAACTGTTTTTT. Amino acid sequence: CAVQGPYEKLFF. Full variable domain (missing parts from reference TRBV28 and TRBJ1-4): DVKVTQSSRYLVKRTGEKVFLECVQDMDHENMFWYRQDPGLGLRLIYFSYDVKMKEKGDIPEGYSVSREKKERFSLILESASTNQTSMYLCAVQGPYEKLFFGSGTQLSVL.

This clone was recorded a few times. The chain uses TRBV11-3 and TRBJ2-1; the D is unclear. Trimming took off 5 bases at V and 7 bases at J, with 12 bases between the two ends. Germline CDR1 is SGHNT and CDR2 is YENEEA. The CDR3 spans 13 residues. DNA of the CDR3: TGTGCCAGCAGCCCGACGAGCCGAAATGAGCAGTTCTTC. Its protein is CASSPTSRNEQFF.

CDR3 sequence reads: CASSGGTFNYGYTF. CDR3 DNA: TGTGCCAGCAGCGGGGGGACCTTTAACTATGGCTACACCTTC. The rearrangement links TRBV6-1 to TRBJ1-2; possibly TRBD1 for D (5 bases). This CDR3 has 14 residues. Trimming took off 6 bases at V and 1 base at J, with 12 bases between the two ends. Germline CDR1 and CDR2: MNHNS and SASEGT.

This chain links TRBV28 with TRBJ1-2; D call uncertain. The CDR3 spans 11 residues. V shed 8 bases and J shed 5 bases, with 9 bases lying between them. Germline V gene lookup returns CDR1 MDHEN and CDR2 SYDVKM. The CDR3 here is CASGGIYGYTF. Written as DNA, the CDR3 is TGTGCCAGCGGCGGGATATATGGCTACACCTTC.

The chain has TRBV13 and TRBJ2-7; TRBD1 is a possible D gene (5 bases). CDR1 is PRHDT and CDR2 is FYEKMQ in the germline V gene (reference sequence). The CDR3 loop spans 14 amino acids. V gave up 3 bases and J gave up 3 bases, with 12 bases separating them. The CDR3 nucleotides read TGTGCCAGCAGCTTGCACAGGCGTAACTACGAGCAGTACTTC. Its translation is CASSLHRRNYEQYF.

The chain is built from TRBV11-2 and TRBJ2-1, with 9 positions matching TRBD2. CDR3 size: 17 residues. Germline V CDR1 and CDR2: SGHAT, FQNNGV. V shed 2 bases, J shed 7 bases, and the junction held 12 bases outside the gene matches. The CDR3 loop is CASSLMSGGQRVNEQFF. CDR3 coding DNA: TGTGCCAGCAGCTTAATGAGCGGGGGGCAAAGGGTAAATGAGCAGTTCTTC.

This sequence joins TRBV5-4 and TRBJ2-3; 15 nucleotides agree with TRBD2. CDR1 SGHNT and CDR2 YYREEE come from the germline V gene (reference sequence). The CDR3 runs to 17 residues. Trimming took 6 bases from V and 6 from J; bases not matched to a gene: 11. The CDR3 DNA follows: TGTGCCAGCAACCCGGGACTAGCGGGGGGAATGAGGGATACGCAGTATTTT. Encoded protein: CASNPGLAGGMRDTQYF.

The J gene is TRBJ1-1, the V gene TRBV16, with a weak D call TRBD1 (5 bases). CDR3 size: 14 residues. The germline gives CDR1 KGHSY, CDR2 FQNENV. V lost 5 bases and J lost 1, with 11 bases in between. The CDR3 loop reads CASSFNQGNTEAFF. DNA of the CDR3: TGTGCCAGCAGCTTTAATCAGGGGAACACTGAAGCTTTCTTT.

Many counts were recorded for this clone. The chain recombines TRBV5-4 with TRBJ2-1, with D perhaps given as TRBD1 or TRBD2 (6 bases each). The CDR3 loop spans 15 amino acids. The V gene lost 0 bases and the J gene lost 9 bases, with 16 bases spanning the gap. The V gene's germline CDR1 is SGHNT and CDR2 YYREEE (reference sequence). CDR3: CASSLESGVSGEQFF. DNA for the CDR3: TGTGCCAGCAGCTTGGAGTCAGGGGTTAGCGGTGAGCAGTTCTTC.

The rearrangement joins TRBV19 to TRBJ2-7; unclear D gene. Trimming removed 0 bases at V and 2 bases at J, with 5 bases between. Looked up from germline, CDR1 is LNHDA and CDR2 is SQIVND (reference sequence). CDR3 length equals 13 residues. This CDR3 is CASSIEDAYEQYF. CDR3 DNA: TGTGCCAGTAGTATAGAGGACGCCTACGAGCAGTACTTC.

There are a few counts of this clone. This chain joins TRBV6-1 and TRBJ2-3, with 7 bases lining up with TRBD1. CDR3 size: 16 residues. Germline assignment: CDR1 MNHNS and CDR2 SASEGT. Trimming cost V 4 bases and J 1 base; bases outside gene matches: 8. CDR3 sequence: CASSALDRAGTDTQYF. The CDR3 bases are TGTGCCAGCAGTGCCCTCGACAGGGCGGGCACAGATACGCAGTATTTT.

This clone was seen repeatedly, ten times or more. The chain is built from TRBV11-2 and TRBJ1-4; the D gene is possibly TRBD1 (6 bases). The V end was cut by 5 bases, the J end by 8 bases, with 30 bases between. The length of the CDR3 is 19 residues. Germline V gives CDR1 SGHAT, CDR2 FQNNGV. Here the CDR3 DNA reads TGTGCCAGCAGCCCGAACTCGGGGCAGGGGACGACCGTCCGCGAAAAACTGTTTTTT. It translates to CASSPNSGQGTTVREKLFF.